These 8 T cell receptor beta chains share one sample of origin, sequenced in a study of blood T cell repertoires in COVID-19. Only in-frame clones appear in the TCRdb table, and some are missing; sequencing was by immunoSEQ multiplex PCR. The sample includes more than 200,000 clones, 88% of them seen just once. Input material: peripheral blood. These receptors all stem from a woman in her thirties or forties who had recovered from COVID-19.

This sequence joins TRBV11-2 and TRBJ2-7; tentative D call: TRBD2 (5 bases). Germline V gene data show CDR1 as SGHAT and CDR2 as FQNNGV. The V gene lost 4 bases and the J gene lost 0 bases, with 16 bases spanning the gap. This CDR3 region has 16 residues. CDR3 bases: TGTGCCAGCAGCTCTGGAGCGGTCCTGAGCTCCTACGAGCAGTACTTC. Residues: CASSSGAVLSSYEQYF.

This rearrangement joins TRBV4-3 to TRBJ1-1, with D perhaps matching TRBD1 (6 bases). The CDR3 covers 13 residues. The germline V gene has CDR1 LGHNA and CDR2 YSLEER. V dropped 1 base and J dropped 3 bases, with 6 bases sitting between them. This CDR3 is CASSQGGHTEAFF. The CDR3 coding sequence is TGCGCCAGCAGCCAAGGGGGGCACACTGAAGCTTTCTTT.

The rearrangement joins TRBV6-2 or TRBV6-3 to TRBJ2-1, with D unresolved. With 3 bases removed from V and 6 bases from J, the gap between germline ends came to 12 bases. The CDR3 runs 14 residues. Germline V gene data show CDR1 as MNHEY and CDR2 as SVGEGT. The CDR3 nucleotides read TGTGCCAGCAGTTATGGATTTTCGGGCAATGAGCAGTTCTTC. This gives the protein CASSYGFSGNEQFF.

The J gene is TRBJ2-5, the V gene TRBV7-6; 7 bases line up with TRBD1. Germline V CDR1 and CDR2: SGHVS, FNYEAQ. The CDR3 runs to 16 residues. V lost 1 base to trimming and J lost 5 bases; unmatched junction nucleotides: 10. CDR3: CASSLEGQAMGETQYF. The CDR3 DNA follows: TGTGCCAGCAGCTTAGAAGGACAGGCCATGGGGGAGACCCAGTACTTC.

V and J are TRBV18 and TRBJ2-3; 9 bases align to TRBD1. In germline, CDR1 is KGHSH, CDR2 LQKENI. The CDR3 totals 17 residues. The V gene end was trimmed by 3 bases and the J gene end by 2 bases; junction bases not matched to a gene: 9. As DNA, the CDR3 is TGTGCCAGCTCACCCCCGTCCGGGACAGGGACCACAGATACGCAGTATTTT. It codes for CASSPPSGTGTTDTQYF.

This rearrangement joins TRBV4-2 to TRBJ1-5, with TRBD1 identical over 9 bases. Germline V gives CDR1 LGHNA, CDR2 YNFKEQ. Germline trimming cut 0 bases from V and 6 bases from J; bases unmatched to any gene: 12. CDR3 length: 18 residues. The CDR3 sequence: CASSQDLPRTGVSQPQHF. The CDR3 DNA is TGTGCCAGCAGCCAAGATCTCCCCAGGACAGGGGTATCTCAGCCCCAGCATTTT.

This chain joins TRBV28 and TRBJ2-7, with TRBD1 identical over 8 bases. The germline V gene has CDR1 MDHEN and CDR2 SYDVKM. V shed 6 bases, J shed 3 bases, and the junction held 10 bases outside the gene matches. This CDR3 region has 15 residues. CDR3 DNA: TGTGCCAGCAGGGCCGGGACAGGTTACCACTACGAGCAGTACTTC. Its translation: CASRAGTGYHYEQYF.

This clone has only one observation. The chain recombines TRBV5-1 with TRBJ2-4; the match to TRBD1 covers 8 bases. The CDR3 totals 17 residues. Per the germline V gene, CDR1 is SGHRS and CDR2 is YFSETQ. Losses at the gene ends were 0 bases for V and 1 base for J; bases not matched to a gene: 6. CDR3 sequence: CASSLARDRNAKNIQYF. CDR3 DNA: TGCGCCAGCAGCTTGGCACGGGACAGGAATGCCAAAAACATTCAGTACTTC.